This T cell receptor (beta chain) is drawn from a study of OX40 agonist ivuxolimab in advanced cancers. Study at large: As their treatment, patients were administered ivuxolimab, an agonistic anti-OX40 (CD134) antibody. Subjects had a mean age of 60 years, with a range of about 23 to 85; around 80% were male.

Profiled with immunoSEQ multiplex PCR; TCRdb holds only in-frame clones, not every one. Found here are under 85,000 clones, roughly 86% of them singletons; the top ten hold roughly 7.3%. The investigators sampled blood at baseline, at cycle 4 day 1, and at cycle 7 day 1. The ends lost 8 bases at V and 4 bases at J; junction bases unmatched: 9. CDR3 length equals 15 residues. CDR1 is MDHEN and CDR2 is SYDVKM in the germline V gene. The sample consisted of CD4+ or CD8+ T cells sorted from blood, taken in a trial of the OX40 agonist ivuxolimab. The TCR originated in an adult with an advanced solid tumor such as melanoma, head and neck, liver or kidney cancer. The chain employs TRBV28 and TRBJ1-2; 11 bases line up with TRBD1. CDR3 in amino acids: CASDSAGTGGYGYTF. The CDR3 bases are TGTGCCAGCGATTCCGCCGGGACAGGGGGCTATGGCTACACCTTC.